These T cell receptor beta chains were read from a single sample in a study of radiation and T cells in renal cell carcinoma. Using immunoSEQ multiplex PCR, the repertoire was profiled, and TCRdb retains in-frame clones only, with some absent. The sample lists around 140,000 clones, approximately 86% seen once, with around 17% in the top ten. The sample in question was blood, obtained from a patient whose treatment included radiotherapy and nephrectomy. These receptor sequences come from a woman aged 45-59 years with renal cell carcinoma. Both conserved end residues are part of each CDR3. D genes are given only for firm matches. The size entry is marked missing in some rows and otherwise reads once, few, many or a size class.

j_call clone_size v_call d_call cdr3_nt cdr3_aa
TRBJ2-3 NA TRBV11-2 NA TGTGCCAGCAGCTTAGGGGGCTTTGGTGGGGATACGCAGTATTTT CASSLGGFGGDTQYF
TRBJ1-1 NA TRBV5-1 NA TGCGCCAGCAGCCCGTCAATGAACACTGAAGCTTTCTTT CASSPSMNTEAFF
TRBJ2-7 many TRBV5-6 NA TGTGCCAGCAGCTCCCTGTTCTACGAGCAGTACTTC CASSSLFYEQYF
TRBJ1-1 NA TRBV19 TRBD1 TGTGCCAGTAGGCCACAGGGGATTGGCACTGAAGCTTTCTTT CASRPQGIGTEAFF
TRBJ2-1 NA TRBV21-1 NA NA CASSKVGVGGGSYNEQFF
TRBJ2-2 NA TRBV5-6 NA TGTGCCAGCAGCTTGGTAGCGAACACCGGGGAGCTGTTTTTT CASSLVANTGELFF
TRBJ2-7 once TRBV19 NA TGTGCCAGTAGTTCTCGACGGGGATCGGACGAGCAGTACTTC CASSSRRGSDEQYF
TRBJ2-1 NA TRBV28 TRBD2 TGTGCCAGCAGTTCGTCCGGGACTAGCGGGAGGGCCTTCAATGAGCAGTTCTTC CASSSSGTSGRAFNEQFF
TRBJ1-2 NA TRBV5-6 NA TGTGCCAGCAGCGCCGGGACGGCGTATGGCTACACCTTC CASSAGTAYGYTF
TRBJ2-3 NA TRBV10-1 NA TGCGCCAGCAGTGATCTCCCCACAGATACGCAGTATTTT CASSDLPTDTQYF
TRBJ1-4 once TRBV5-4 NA TGTGCCAGCAGCTTAGGGGCCCCGGGGGAAAAACTGTTTTTT CASSLGAPGEKLFF
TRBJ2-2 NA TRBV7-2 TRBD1 TGTGCCAGCAGCATCGGACAGGGGGCCCTCACCGGGGAGCTGTTTTTT CASSIGQGALTGELFF
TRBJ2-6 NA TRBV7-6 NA TGTGCCAGCAGCTTAGAGGGCGGGTCTGGTCTTTCCGTCCTGACTTTC CASSLEGGSGLSVLTF
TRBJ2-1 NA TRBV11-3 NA TGTGCCAGCAGCCGCGGGACAGCCAATGAGCAGTTCTTC CASSRGTANEQFF
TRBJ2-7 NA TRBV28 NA TGTGCCAGCAGTCTCCGTCCTGGGAGGCAATCCTACGAGCAGTACTTC CASSLRPGRQSYEQYF
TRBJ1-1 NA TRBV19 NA TGTGCCAGTAGCCTCGGACCTAATGAAGCTTTCTTT CASSLGPNEAFF
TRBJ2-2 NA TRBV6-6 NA TGTGCCAGCACCTATTTCGTGAGGGCCGGGGCCGGGGAGCTGTTTTTT CASTYFVRAGAGELFF
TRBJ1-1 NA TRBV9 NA TGTGCCAGCAGCGTCGGACACAGTATGAACACTGAAGCTTTCTTT CASSVGHSMNTEAFF
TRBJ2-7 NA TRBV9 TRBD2 TGTGCCAGCGCCAGGGCGGGGGGCTCCTACGAGCAGTACTTC CASARAGGSYEQYF
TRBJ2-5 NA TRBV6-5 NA TGTGCCAGCAGTCGGACAGCTAACCAAGAGACCCAGTACTTC CASSRTANQETQYF
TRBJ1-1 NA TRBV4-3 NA TGCGCCAGCAGCCAAGATCCGACCATCCCCTTTGGAGCTTTCTTT CASSQDPTIPFGAFF
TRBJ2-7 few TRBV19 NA TGTGCCAGTAGTAGGAAGGGGGACTACGAGCAGTACTTC CASSRKGDYEQYF
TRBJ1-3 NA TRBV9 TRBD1 TGTGCCAGCAGCATCGGACAGGTTAACTCTGGAAACACCATATATTTT CASSIGQVNSGNTIYF
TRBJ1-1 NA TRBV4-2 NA TGTGCCAGCAGCCAAGGGGGCCGGGGGACTGAAGCTTTCTTT CASSQGGRGTEAFF
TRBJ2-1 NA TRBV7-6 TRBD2 TGTGCCAGCAGCTTAGCCCCAGCGGGAGGACCATACAATGAGCAGTTCTTC CASSLAPAGGPYNEQFF
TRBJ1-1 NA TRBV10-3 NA TGTGCCATCAGCGATGGGACGGCGAACACTGAAGCTTTCTTT CAISDGTANTEAFF
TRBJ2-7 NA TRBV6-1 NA TGTGCCAGCAGTTCTGTCGGGGGGCTTAACGAGCAGTACTTC CASSSVGGLNEQYF
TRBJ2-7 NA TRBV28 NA TGTGCCAGCACCGGCTCGGGGGGCGGATACGAGCAGTACTTC CASTGSGGGYEQYF
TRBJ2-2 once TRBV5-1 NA TGCGCCAGCAGCTTGGTGCCCGGGACGGGCCGCACTACCGGGGAGCTGTTTTTT CASSLVPGTGRTTGELFF
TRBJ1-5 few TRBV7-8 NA TGTGCCAGCAGCTCTACAGAGCTGAATCAGCCCCAGCATTTT CASSSTELNQPQHF
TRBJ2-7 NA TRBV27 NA TGTGCCAGCAGCCTGCGGGACATCTCCTACGAGCAGTACTTC CASSLRDISYEQYF
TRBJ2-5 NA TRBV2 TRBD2 TGTGCCAGCAGAGCGGGGTTAGAGACCCAGTACTTC CASRAGLETQYF